This TCR beta chain stems from a study of blood T cell repertoires in COVID-19. Background on the study: Samples of COVID-19 (acute and convalescent) were obtained from the United States, Italy and Spain. PBMCs, B-cell-depleted T cells, or T cells were the source of the cDNA or gDNA that made up the material.

Germline V gives CDR1 MGHRA, CDR2 YSYEKL. This CDR3 is 15 amino acids long. The trim removed 1 base at V and 0 bases at J, leaving 2 bases unmatched. In the authors' workflow: Using reference gene primer amplification, nucleated cell counts were estimated. Profiled with immunoSEQ multiplex PCR; TCRdb holds only in-frame clones, not every one. The D gene and trimming were derived from the DNA, and the V and J assignments and clone size from that table. This table has 260,000 or so clones, around 90% appearing once. The origin of this receptor is a man aged 18 to 35 with active or convalescent COVID-19. The sequencing sample was made of peripheral blood. V and J are TRBV4-1 and TRBJ2-7; 8 bases agree with TRBD1. CDR3 bases: TGCGCCAGCAGCCAAGTTGACAGGGGCTCCTACGAGCAGTACTTC. As protein: CASSQVDRGSYEQYF.